Below, 25 T cell receptor beta chains from the same sample are listed, as sequenced in a study of response to subunit inactivated influenza vaccine. MiXCR, applied by TCRdb to the RT-PCR reads, yields one record per CDR3 protein. Here the sample spans about 190,000 distinct CDR3 sequences, about an eighth being singletons. Here the sequenced sample was CD8+ T cells sorted from PBMCs, taken more than 4 days after vaccination. All receptors come from a man aged 50 to 60 who received an inactivated influenza vaccine.

This clonotype was seen at least ten times. The chain joins TRBV12-3 or TRBV12-4 to TRBJ1-1; 7 bases are shared with TRBD1. J was trimmed by 2 bases and V by 6 bases; bases with no gene match: 3. The CDR3 contains 13 residues. The CDR3 sequence: CASREGANTEAFF. Here the CDR3 DNA reads TGTGCCAGCAGGGAGGGGGCCAACACTGAAGCTTTCTTT.

The rearrangement links TRBV11-2 to TRBJ2-7; TRBD1 aligns across 9 bases. Unmatched junction bases numbered 4, after V lost 5 bases and J lost 5 bases. This CDR3 has 13 residues. Germline loops: CDR1 SGHAT, CDR2 FQNNGV. DNA of the CDR3: TGTGCCAGCAGCGCGCGGACAGGGGACGAGCAGTACTTC. Its protein product is CASSARTGDEQYF.

V and J are TRBV2 and TRBJ2-5, with a possible D match to TRBD1 (6 bases). There are 15 residues in the CDR3. Per the germline V gene, CDR1 is SNHLY and CDR2 is FYNNEI. V was shortened by 8 bases and J by 2 bases, with 18 bases between the two germline ends. The CDR3 protein is CASQETTGYQETQYF. In nucleotides, the CDR3 is TGTGCCAGCCAAGAAACCACAGGGTATCAAGAGACCCAGTACTTC.

There are a few counts of this clonotype. The chain has TRBV30 and TRBJ1-6, with D hard to call. V was clipped by 1 base and J by 7 bases, with 8 bases between them. In germline, CDR1 is GTSNPN, CDR2 SVGIG (reference sequence). The length of the CDR3 is 13 residues. CDR3 in amino acids: CAWSGTGNSPLHF. The CDR3 DNA sequence: TGTGCCTGGAGTGGAACGGGGAATTCACCCCTCCACTTT.

This clonotype was observed a few times. V is TRBV7-3 and J is TRBJ2-1; D not resolved. CDR1 is SGHTA, CDR2 FQGTGA, per germline. This CDR3 contains 13 residues. Trimming pared 5 bases from V and 9 bases from J, leaving 14 bases between. The chain's CDR3 is CASSPGFGLEQFF. The CDR3, as DNA: TGTGCCAGCAGCCCGGGTTTTGGGCTTGAGCAGTTCTTC.

Here the CDR3 reads CSVLTGTKNIQYF. In DNA, the CDR3 is TGCAGCGTACTGACAGGGACCAAAAACATTCAGTACTTC. The rearrangement uses TRBV29-1 and TRBJ2-4; 7 bases line up with TRBD1. Per the germline V gene, CDR1 is SQVTM and CDR2 is ANQGSEA. The CDR3 runs 13 residues. The V gene end was trimmed by 6 bases and the J gene end by 2 bases; junction bases not matched to a gene: 4.

With respect to this clonotype: The junction differs from germline at one of its ends, possibly a read error. The rearrangement uses TRBV7-9 and TRBJ2-1; 11 nucleotides agree with TRBD2. Germline V gene sequence: CDR1 SEHNR, CDR2 FQNEAQ (reference sequence). The CDR3 consists of 15 residues. CDR3 sequence (DNA): TGTGCCAGCAAAAAACTAGCGGGGGTCTACAATGAGCAGTCCTTC. Encoded protein: CASKKLAGVYNEQSF.

V is TRBV28 and J is TRBJ2-7; D ambiguous. The CDR3 extends over 13 amino acids. V was cut by 3 bases and J by 2 bases, with 8 bases left in between. From germline, CDR1 is MDHEN and CDR2 SYDVKM. The CDR3 here is CASSLIGPYEQYF. CDR3 nucleotide sequence: TGTGCCAGCAGTTTGATAGGGCCCTACGAGCAGTACTTC. The complete variable domain, with remaining parts taken from reference TRBV28 and TRBJ2-7, reads DVKVTQSSRYLVKRTGEKVFLECVQDMDHENMFWYRQDPGLGLRLIYFSYDVKMKEKGDIPEGYSVSREKKERFSLILESASTNQTSMYLCASSLIGPYEQYFGPGTRLTVT.

A few counts support this clonotype. The chain combines TRBV28 with TRBJ2-2; 10 nucleotides align to TRBD2. Germline V gene sequence: CDR1 MDHEN, CDR2 SYDVKM. Germline trimming cut 5 bases from V and 1 base from J; bases unmatched to any gene: 7. There are 17 residues in the CDR3. CDR3 amino acids: CASSLLRLAGNTGELFF. Here the CDR3 DNA reads TGTGCCAGCAGTCTATTGCGACTAGCGGGGAACACCGGGGAGCTGTTTTTT.

Within the sample, this clonotype is medium-sized. CDR3: CSAPGTSGYTDTQYF. DNA for the CDR3: TGCAGTGCTCCCGGGACTAGCGGCTACACAGATACGCAGTATTTT. The chain links TRBV20-1 to TRBJ2-3; TRBD2 matches at 11 bases. In germline, CDR1 is DFQATT, CDR2 SNEGSKA (reference sequence). The V and J ends lost 5 bases and 2 bases, in that order; junction bases with no gene match: 6. The CDR3 totals 15 residues.

This clonotype was recorded a few times. The genes are TRBV25-1 and TRBJ1-1; D may be TRBD1 (5 bases). Germline CDR1 MGHDK, CDR2 SYGVNS. The CDR3 is 13 amino acids. V was clipped by 4 bases and J by 3 bases, with 9 bases between them. DNA for the CDR3: TGTGCCAGCAGTGTCACAGGATACACTGAAGCTTTCTTT. Amino acids: CASSVTGYTEAFF.

This clonotype came up a few times. The chain has TRBV15 and TRBJ2-5; D gene ambiguous. The V and J ends lost 1 base and 1 base respectively, with 10 bases between them. Germline values: CDR1 LNHNV, CDR2 YYDKDF (reference sequence). The CDR3 sequence is 15 residues long. The CDR3 bases are TGTGCCACCAGCAGAGCGGGCAGCCCCCAAGAGACCCAGTACTTC. This codes for CATSRAGSPQETQYF.

The genes are TRBV2 and TRBJ2-1; 11 nucleotides agree with TRBD2. Germline assignment: CDR1 SNHLY and CDR2 FYNNEI. CDR3 length: 16 residues. Trimming removed 7 bases from V and 7 bases from J; junction bases left unmatched: 12. CDR3: CASKDAAGLAANEQFF. The CDR3 coding sequence is TGTGCCAGCAAGGATGCTGCGGGACTAGCGGCGAATGAGCAGTTCTTC.

This clonotype came up a few times. The chain carries TRBV9 and TRBJ2-1; TRBD2 matches at 7 bases. The germline V gene encodes CDR1 SGDLS and CDR2 YYNGEE. The CDR3 consists of 15 residues. V gave up 0 bases and J gave up 7 bases; unmatched junction bases: 7. CDR3 DNA: TGTGCCAGCAGCGTAGGGGCTAGCGGAGGGAATGAGCAGTTCTTC. It yields the protein CASSVGASGGNEQFF. Drawing the rest from reference TRBV9 and TRBJ2-1, the complete variable domain is DSGVTQTPKHLITATGQRVTLRCSPRSGDLSVYWYQQSLDQGLQFLIQYYNGEERAKGNILERFSAQQFPDLHSELNLSSLELGDSALYFCASSVGASGGNEQFFGPGTRLTVL.

This clonotype showed up just a few times. The genes are TRBV12-3 or TRBV12-4 and TRBJ2-1, with 7 bases identical to TRBD2. With V trimmed by 7 bases and J by 7 bases, 10 bases remained unmatched. CDR3 length equals 14 residues. The CDR3: CASTPGLRLNEQFF. The CDR3 DNA reads as TGTGCCAGCACCCCGGGACTAAGATTAAATGAGCAGTTCTTC.

Concerning this clonotype: A much larger clone is a single base away; this may be a read error. J is TRBJ2-7 and V is TRBV4-1, with TRBD2 matching 11 bases. The length of the CDR3 is 18 residues. The germline gives CDR1 MGHRA, CDR2 YSYEKL. CDR3 DNA sequence: TGCGCCAGCAGCCAAGCCCCCACTAGCGGGAGCTTCACCTACGACCAGTACTTC. Translating it yields CASSQAPTSGSFTYDQYF.

This clonotype came up a few times. This chain connects TRBV5-1 to TRBJ1-6, with TRBD1 matching over 8 bases. This CDR3 is 18 amino acids long. The germline gives CDR1 SGHRS, CDR2 YFSETQ. Trimming took 3 bases from V and 2 from J; bases not matched to a gene: 10. CDR3 residues: CASSSITTGEAYNSPLHF. The CDR3 nucleotides are TGCGCCAGCAGCTCCATAACGACAGGGGAGGCCTATAATTCACCCCTCCACTTT.

V and J are TRBV11-2 and TRBJ2-1; D not certain. Germline lookup yields CDR1 SGHAT and CDR2 FQNNGV. Trimming took off 0 bases at V and 0 bases at J, with 9 bases between the two ends. This CDR3 spans 16 amino acids. CDR3 sequence reads: CASSLDTLSSYNEQFF. Written as DNA, the CDR3 is TGTGCCAGCAGCTTAGATACTCTAAGCTCCTACAATGAGCAGTTCTTC.

The chain is built from TRBV7-9 and TRBJ2-7, with D hard to call. The V and J ends lost 3 bases and 0 bases respectively, with 9 bases between them. The germline V gene has CDR1 SEHNR and CDR2 FQNEAQ (reference sequence). The CDR3 runs 14 residues. CDR3 protein: CASSFSSSSYEQYF. The CDR3 DNA sequence: TGTGCCAGCAGCTTTTCAAGTAGCTCCTACGAGCAGTACTTC.

This clonotype was observed a handful of times. The chain has TRBV4-3 and TRBJ1-1; D call uncertain. CDR3 length: 13 residues. Germline V gives CDR1 LGHNA, CDR2 YSLEER. V was shortened by 0 bases and J by 8 bases, with 10 bases between the two germline ends. The CDR3 is CASSQDGKGEAFF. The CDR3 DNA reads TGCGCCAGCAGCCAAGATGGGAAGGGAGAAGCTTTCTTT.

This clonotype was seen repeatedly, ten times or more. The V call is TRBV20-1, the J call TRBJ2-7; TRBD2 agrees at 8 bases. The CDR3 loop spans 13 amino acids. The V gene end was trimmed by 2 bases and the J gene end by 3 bases; junction bases not matched to a gene: 3. Germline CDR1 DFQATT, CDR2 SNEGSKA (reference sequence). The CDR3 is CSARPSGYYEQYF. The CDR3 nucleotides are TGCAGTGCTAGACCTAGCGGGTACTACGAGCAGTACTTC.

Ten or more counts support this clonotype. The J gene is TRBJ2-3, the V gene TRBV29-1, with D unclear. The CDR3 totals 13 residues. V was pared by 1 base and J by 2 bases, with 7 bases between. The V gene's germline CDR1 is SQVTM and CDR2 ANQGSEA. The CDR3 reads CSVEVRLTDTQYF. The CDR3 nucleotides are TGCAGCGTTGAAGTTAGGCTCACAGATACGCAGTATTTT.

The sample holds a few counts of this clonotype. The genes are TRBV9 and TRBJ2-3; tentative D call: TRBD1 (6 bases). The CDR3 has 15 amino acids. CDR1 SGDLS and CDR2 YYNGEE come from the germline V gene. The V gene lost 0 bases and the J gene lost 0 bases, with 8 bases spanning the gap. The CDR3 region is CASSVGRGSTDTQYF. CDR3 coding DNA: TGTGCCAGCAGCGTAGGTAGGGGGAGCACAGATACGCAGTATTTT.

This chain connects TRBV7-6 to TRBJ2-1; D is undetermined. Germline V lookup: CDR1 SGHVS, CDR2 FNYEAQ. V shed 4 bases and J shed 6 bases, with 16 bases lying between them. The CDR3 has 15 amino acids. The CDR3 region has the DNA TGTGCCAGCAGCTCCCCGACGACACGCACCAATGAGCAGTTCTTC. This translates into CASSSPTTRTNEQFF.

The genes are TRBV4-3 and TRBJ2-1; TRBD2 is a possible D gene (6 bases). V lost 0 bases and J 6 bases, leaving 9 bases between the germline ends. Germline assignment: CDR1 LGHNA and CDR2 YSLEER. The length of the CDR3 is 14 residues. The CDR3 region has the DNA TGCGCCAGCAGCCAAGAGGGGGGAGTCAATGAGCAGTTCTTC. Translating it yields CASSQEGGVNEQFF.